Listed below are T cell receptor beta chains from one sample, sequenced in a study of vaccination and CD4 T cells after COVID-19. Their cognate antigens are unknown. Each CDR3 protein gets one entry after TCRdb re-called the PCR reads with MiXCR. The table has some 11,000 distinct CDR3 sequences, roughly three quarters seen once. Sample: CD4+ T cells from blood, cultured in vitro. Every receptor here comes from a human donor who had recovered from COVID-19. Both conserved end residues are part of each CDR3.

V gene: TRBV7-2; J gene: TRBJ1-1; CDR3 protein: CASSRRQGPTEAFF
V gene: TRBV7-2; J gene: TRBJ2-5; CDR3 protein: CASSLSHGTGTQYF
V gene: TRBV20-1; J gene: TRBJ2-1; CDR3 protein: CGAWTSGRSSSYNEQFF
V gene: TRBV6-5; J gene: TRBJ1-5; CDR3 protein: CASSYLGTSNQPQHF
V gene: TRBV24-1; J gene: TRBJ2-1; CDR3 protein: CATSDSLAGEYNEQFF
V gene: TRBV20-1; J gene: TRBJ1-5; CDR3 protein: CSATLGQGARQPQHF
V gene: TRBV20-1; J gene: TRBJ1-1; CDR3 protein: CSAREGDSSGTEAFF
V gene: TRBV6-1; J gene: TRBJ1-6; CDR3 protein: CASRAGVSPLHF
V gene: TRBV20-1; J gene: TRBJ1-2; CDR3 protein: CSARGGYGYTF
V gene: TRBV20-1; J gene: TRBJ2-7; CDR3 protein: CSASPPHKAYEQYF
V gene: TRBV6-2/TRBV6-3; J gene: TRBJ1-1; CDR3 protein: CASTNQTSMYLCASSSTHLGGAFF
V gene: TRBV6-1; J gene: TRBJ2-7; CDR3 protein: CASSRGSSYEQYF
V gene: TRBV6-1; J gene: TRBJ2-7; CDR3 protein: CASTPHTGKRASYEQYF
V gene: TRBV28; J gene: TRBJ1-1; CDR3 protein: CASSSGSSEAFF
V gene: TRBV6-2/TRBV6-3; J gene: TRBJ1-1; CDR3 protein: CASSRRGQGHSEAFF
V gene: TRBV19; J gene: TRBJ1-2; CDR3 protein: CASSPPLVDRLDGYTF
V gene: TRBV20-1; J gene: TRBJ2-7; CDR3 protein: CSARRDNDYEQYF
V gene: TRBV20-1; J gene: TRBJ2-5; CDR3 protein: CSASGGLAGSQETQYF
V gene: TRBV15; J gene: TRBJ2-5; CDR3 protein: CATSRGTKETQYF
V gene: TRBV6-1; J gene: TRBJ1-2; CDR3 protein: CASSELAGAVYTF
V gene: TRBV20-1; J gene: TRBJ1-1; CDR3 protein: CSASKGGNTEAFF
V gene: TRBV7-2; J gene: TRBJ1-5; CDR3 protein: CASSSSSRAQPQHF
V gene: TRBV28; J gene: TRBJ2-3; CDR3 protein: CASTSPGTGGKGTQYF
V gene: TRBV20-1; J gene: TRBJ2-5; CDR3 protein: CSAWPLGTSGRVAQETQYF
V gene: TRBV24-1; J gene: TRBJ1-6; CDR3 protein: CATSEGVWSPLHF
V gene: TRBV27; J gene: TRBJ1-6; CDR3 protein: CASSLYGNRNSPLHF